What follows are 9 T cell receptor beta chains derived from one specimen sequenced in a study of post-analysis software for immune sequencing data. Carried by the TCR beta cDNA libraries were unique molecular identifiers. TCRdb reanalysed the PCR reads using MiXCR and keeps one entry per CDR3 protein. Among hundreds of thousands of distinct CDR3 sequences listed, approximately 42% were seen once. General observations from the study: Patients carried roughly five TRBV segments more frequently than controls did, and TRBV5-6, TRBV5-1 and TRBV20-1 were among them.

Their cognate antigens are unknown. Sequenced sample: blood. These receptors were taken from a girl aged 2-10 years with multiple sclerosis.

V gene TRBV10-3 combines with J gene TRBJ2-4; D ambiguous. Looked up from germline, CDR1 is ENHRY and CDR2 is SYGVKD. This CDR3 is 13 amino acids long. Between the trimmed V and J ends, which lost 4 bases and 7 bases, there was a span of 11 bases. This CDR3 is CAISGSTLNIQYF. CDR3 coding DNA: TGTGCCATCAGTGGAAGCACGCTGAACATTCAGTACTTC.

This clonotype has more than one count but fewer than ten. This rearrangement joins TRBV18 to TRBJ2-1; D may be TRBD1 (6 bases). Per germline, CDR1 KGHSH and CDR2 LQKENI. The CDR3 consists of 12 residues. With 4 bases removed from V and 9 bases from J, the gap between germline ends came to 10 bases. The CDR3 nucleotides are TGTGCCAGCTCACAAGGACAGAGTGAGCAGTTCTTC. It encodes CASSQGQSEQFF.

This clonotype came up a few times. This chain joins TRBV7-3 and TRBJ2-3; no reliable D call. The germline gives CDR1 SGHTA, CDR2 FQGTGA. The V gene lost 5 bases and the J gene lost 1 base, with 13 bases spanning the gap. This CDR3 comprises 15 residues. This CDR3 is CASSIDLVGTDTQYF. The CDR3 DNA reads as TGTGCCAGCAGCATCGACTTGGTGGGCACAGATACGCAGTATTTT.

This clonotype has just a few counts. The gene calls are TRBV29-1 and TRBJ2-5, with D tentatively TRBD1 or TRBD2 (5 bases each). The germline CDR1 and CDR2 sequences are SQVTM and ANQGSEA. V lost 6 bases, J lost 3 bases, and 17 bases lay in between. CDR3 length: 14 residues. CDR3 region: CSVDAIGGKETQYF. CDR3 nucleotide sequence: TGCAGCGTAGATGCTATTGGGGGAAAAGAGACCCAGTACTTC.

Comments on this clonotype: Its ends do not fully match the called genes, so a read error is possible. The gene calls are TRBV7-3 and TRBJ2-1, with 8 bases lining up with TRBD2. Germline V gene lookup returns CDR1 SGHTA and CDR2 FQGTGA. The CDR3 is 16 residues long. CDR3 nucleotides: TGTGCCAGCAGCTTAAGGGGTAGCGGGACCTACAATGGGCAGTTCTTC. This sequence encodes CASSLRGSGTYNGQFF.

This chain connects TRBV29-1 to TRBJ2-1; D gene uncertain. Trimming cost V 3 bases and J 8 bases, with 14 bases left between them. Looked up from germline, CDR1 is SQVTM and CDR2 is ANQGSEA. The CDR3 has 13 amino acids. CDR3 in DNA: TGCAGCGTTGAGAGGAAAGCAGACCATGAGCAGTTCTTC. Its translation is CSVERKADHEQFF.

This clonotype was seen more than once but under ten times. The chain carries TRBV5-5 and TRBJ2-3; D uncertain. Germline CDR1 reads SGHKS; CDR2 reads YYEKEE (reference sequence). This CDR3 is built from 14 residues. With 0 bases removed from V and 4 bases from J, the gap between germline ends came to 9 bases. The CDR3 reads CASSLAGPADTQYF. In DNA, the CDR3 is TGTGCCAGCAGCTTGGCCGGGCCGGCAGATACGCAGTATTTT.

This rearrangement joins TRBV6-4 to TRBJ2-6; D is ambiguous. Deletions cut 5 bases from V and 4 bases from J, with 12 bases between. The CDR3 has 15 residues. Germline V gene lookup returns CDR1 MRHNA and CDR2 SNTAGT. Here the CDR3 reads CASSPRASGANVLTF. The CDR3 bases are TGTGCCAGCAGTCCACGGGCTTCCGGGGCCAACGTCCTGACTTTC.

This sequence joins TRBV9 and TRBJ2-6; no reliable D call. With 4 bases removed from V and 1 base from J, the gap between germline ends came to 9 bases. The CDR3 runs to 15 residues. Germline V gene sequence: CDR1 SGDLS, CDR2 YYNGEE. This chain's CDR3 is CASSSFQSGANVLTF. CDR3 DNA sequence: TGTGCCAGCAGCTCTTTCCAGTCTGGGGCCAACGTCCTGACTTTC.